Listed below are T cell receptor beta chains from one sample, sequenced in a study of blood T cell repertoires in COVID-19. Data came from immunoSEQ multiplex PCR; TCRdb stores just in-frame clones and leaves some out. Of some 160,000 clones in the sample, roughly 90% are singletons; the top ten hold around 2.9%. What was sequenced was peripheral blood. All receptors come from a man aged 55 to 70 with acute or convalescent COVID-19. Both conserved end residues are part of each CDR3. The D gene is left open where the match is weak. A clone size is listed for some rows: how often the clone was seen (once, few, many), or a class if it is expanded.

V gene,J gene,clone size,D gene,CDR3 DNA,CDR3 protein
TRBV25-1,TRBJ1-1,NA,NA,TGTGCCAGCAGTGAATATCCGGGCGGGGGGACTGAAGCTTTCTTT,CASSEYPGGGTEAFF
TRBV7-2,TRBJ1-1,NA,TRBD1,TGTGCCAGCAGCTTAGAGGACAGGGACACTGAAGCTTTCTTT,CASSLEDRDTEAFF
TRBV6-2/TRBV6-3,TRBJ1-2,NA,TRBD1,TGTGCCAGCAGTTCACAGGGGCTGGGATATGGCTACACCTTC,CASSSQGLGYGYTF
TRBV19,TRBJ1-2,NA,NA,TGTGCCAGTAGTCAACCATCTACTAGACCGAATGGCTACACCTTC,CASSQPSTRPNGYTF
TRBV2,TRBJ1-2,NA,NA,TGTGCCAGCAGTCCTCTAACTCTTGACAGGCCCGGGCCTGGCTACACCTTC,CASSPLTLDRPGPGYTF
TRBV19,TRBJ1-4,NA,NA,TGTGCCAGTAGGGGGCCACGGGAAAAACTGTTTTTT,CASRGPREKLFF
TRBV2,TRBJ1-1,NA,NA,TGTGCCAGTGGGCAGGGCTCAATCATGAACACTGAAGCTTTCTTT,CASGQGSIMNTEAFF
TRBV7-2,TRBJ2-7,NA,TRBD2,TGTGCCAGCAGCTTAGCGGGCGGGGGGCTCCCTCTCGAGCAGTACTTC,CASSLAGGGLPLEQYF
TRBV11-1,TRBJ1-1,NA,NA,TGTGCCAGCCAGAGGACTCTGAACACTGAAGCTTTCTTT,CASQRTLNTEAFF
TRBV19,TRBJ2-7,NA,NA,TGTGCCAGTAGTATAGATCTACAGGTCGAGCAGTACTTC,CASSIDLQVEQYF
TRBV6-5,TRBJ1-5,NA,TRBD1,TGTGCCAGCAGCCCCGGGACAGGGGAAAATCAGCCCCAGCATTTT,CASSPGTGENQPQHF
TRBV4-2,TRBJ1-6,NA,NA,TGTGCCAGCAGCCAAGATGCAGGTAGTAATTCACCCCTCCACTTT,CASSQDAGSNSPLHF
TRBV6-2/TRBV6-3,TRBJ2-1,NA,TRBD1,TGTGCCAGCAGTTACGGGACAGTGGGGCAGTTCTTC,CASSYGTVGQFF
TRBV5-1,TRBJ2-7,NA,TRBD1,TGCGCCAGCAGCTGGGGGACAGGGGGTTCCCAGAAGTCCGAGCAGTACTTC,CASSWGTGGSQKSEQYF
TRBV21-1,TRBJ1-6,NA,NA,TGTGCCAGCAGTCCACAGGGTTGCCGTTGGTCCTATAATTCACCCCTCCACTTT,CASSPQGCRWSYNSPLHF
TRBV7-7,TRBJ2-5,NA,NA,TGTGCTAGCAGCTTAGCCGGTTTTTCCGCCTCGGGAACCGCGACCCAGTACTTC,CASSLAGFSASGTATQYF
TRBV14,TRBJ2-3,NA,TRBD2,TGTGCCAGCAGCCAGGCACCACTAGCGGGGGGGTGGGATACGCAGTATTTT,CASSQAPLAGGWDTQYF
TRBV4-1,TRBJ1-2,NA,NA,TGCGCCAGCAGCCAAGGCACAGCCGAAGGGAGCTATGGCTACACCTTC,CASSQGTAEGSYGYTF
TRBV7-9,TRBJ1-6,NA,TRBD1,TGTGCCAGCAGCTTATTTGGGACAGGGAATTCACCCCTCCACTTT,CASSLFGTGNSPLHF
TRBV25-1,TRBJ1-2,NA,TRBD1,TGTGCCAGCAGTCAAGGGGGCGATGGCTACACCTTC,CASSQGGDGYTF
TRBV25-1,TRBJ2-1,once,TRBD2,TGTGCCAGCAGTAGAGCGGGGGGGCCGCGAGAGCAGTTCTTC,CASSRAGGPREQFF
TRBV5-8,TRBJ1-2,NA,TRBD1,TGTGCCAGCAGCTTGGGCCGACAGGGTTTGGCTAGCTATGGCTACACCTTC,CASSLGRQGLASYGYTF
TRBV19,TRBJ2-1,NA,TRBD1,TGTGCCAGTAGTCCAAGGGACAGGGATGAGCAGTTCTTC,CASSPRDRDEQFF
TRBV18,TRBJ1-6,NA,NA,TGTGCCAGCTCACCCCGACAGAATAATTCACCCCTCCACTTT,CASSPRQNNSPLHF
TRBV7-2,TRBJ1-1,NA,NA,TGTGCCAGCAGCCCAAGGACCCTAAGCGGCCACAAAGCTTTCTTT,CASSPRTLSGHKAFF
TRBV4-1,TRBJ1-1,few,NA,TGCGCCAGCAGCCAGGGAGGTGGCAACAACCTGAACACTGAAGCTTTCTTT,CASSQGGGNNLNTEAFF
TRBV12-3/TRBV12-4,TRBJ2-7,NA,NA,TGTGCCAGCAGTTTAGGAGCGTACGAGCAGTACTTC,CASSLGAYEQYF
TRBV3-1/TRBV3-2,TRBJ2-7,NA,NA,TGTGCCAGCCCCCGGGACACGGAGGACGAGCAGTACTTC,CASPRDTEDEQYF
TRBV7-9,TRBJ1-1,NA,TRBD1,TGTGCCAGCGCTACGCTTGGAACGACAGGGGGCGGCCAAGCTTTCTTT,CASATLGTTGGGQAFF
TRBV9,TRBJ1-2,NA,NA,TGTGCCAGCAGCGTAGACAGGGACTATGGCTACACCTTC,CASSVDRDYGYTF
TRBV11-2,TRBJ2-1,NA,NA,TGTGCCAGCAGCTCTGCGCATGAGCAGTTCTTC,CASSSAHEQFF
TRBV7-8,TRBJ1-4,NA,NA,TGTGCCAGCAGCCCGAGGAGGCAGGGGGAAAAACTGTTTTTT,CASSPRRQGEKLFF
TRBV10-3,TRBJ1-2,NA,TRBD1,TGTGCCATCAGTGAACCCGGGACAGGGAACAACTATGGCTACACCTTC,CAISEPGTGNNYGYTF
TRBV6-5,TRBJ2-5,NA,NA,TGTGCCAGCAGGCCGGACACGGCCGTGGAGACCCAGTACTTC,CASRPDTAVETQYF
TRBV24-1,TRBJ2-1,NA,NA,TGTGCCACCAGTCTCAGTTCCTACAATGAGCAGTTCTTC,CATSLSSYNEQFF